These T cell receptor beta chains were read from a single sample in a study of CD8 T cells in ankylosing spondylitis. TCRdb redid the calling of the 5' RACE reads with MiXCR, one entry per CDR3 protein. The sample has around 890,000 distinct CDR3 sequences; about an eighth are singletons. The sample comprised blood, either unsorted or a sorted T cell fraction (not recorded which). The receptors come from a male donor with ankylosing spondylitis. CDR3s include the opening cysteine and the closing phenylalanine or tryptophan. The D gene is left open where the match is weak.

v_gene: TRBV4-3
d_gene: NA
j_gene: TRBJ2-7
CDR3aa: CASSQDIITGDTTYEQYF

v_gene: TRBV7-9
d_gene: NA
j_gene: TRBJ2-2
CDR3aa: CASSRKSIRRLNTGELFF

v_gene: TRBV5-1
d_gene: NA
j_gene: TRBJ1-1
CDR3aa: CASSPDSPRTEAFF

v_gene: TRBV20-1
d_gene: TRBD1
j_gene: TRBJ1-2
CDR3aa: CSARDRTGRYGYTF

v_gene: TRBV7-2
d_gene: NA
j_gene: TRBJ2-7
CDR3aa: CASSSHVTGEQYF

v_gene: TRBV28
d_gene: NA
j_gene: TRBJ1-1
CDR3aa: CASRSHRVPEAFF

v_gene: TRBV6-1
d_gene: NA
j_gene: TRBJ1-6
CDR3aa: CASSRIRNSPLHF

v_gene: TRBV20-1
d_gene: TRBD2
j_gene: TRBJ2-1
CDR3aa: CSPGGRAYNEQFF

v_gene: TRBV12-3/TRBV12-4
d_gene: NA
j_gene: TRBJ1-2
CDR3aa: CASSLGGDAGGYTF

v_gene: TRBV27
d_gene: NA
j_gene: TRBJ2-5
CDR3aa: CASSFWGRETQYF

v_gene: TRBV28
d_gene: NA
j_gene: TRBJ1-1
CDR3aa: CASRRRRRRNTEAFF

v_gene: TRBV20-1
d_gene: NA
j_gene: TRBJ2-3
CDR3aa: CSPRRGPSTDTQYF

v_gene: TRBV29-1
d_gene: NA
j_gene: TRBJ1-1
CDR3aa: CSARVRGEAFF

v_gene: TRBV5-6
d_gene: TRBD2
j_gene: TRBJ2-3
CDR3aa: CASSLKVETSGRARSQYF

v_gene: TRBV2
d_gene: NA
j_gene: TRBJ1-6
CDR3aa: CASSEPLNSPLHF

v_gene: TRBV20-1
d_gene: TRBD2
j_gene: TRBJ2-7
CDR3aa: CSAKTSGGAFSYEQYF

v_gene: TRBV6-1
d_gene: TRBD1
j_gene: TRBJ2-7
CDR3aa: CASSQARQGVPYEQYF

v_gene: TRBV6-2/TRBV6-3
d_gene: NA
j_gene: TRBJ1-1
CDR3aa: CASTREANTEAIF

v_gene: TRBV28
d_gene: TRBD1
j_gene: TRBJ1-2
CDR3aa: CASSARDRGYYGYTF

v_gene: TRBV5-6
d_gene: TRBD1
j_gene: TRBJ1-2
CDR3aa: CASSRKQGIYGYTF

v_gene: TRBV30
d_gene: NA
j_gene: TRBJ2-7
CDR3aa: CAWSVQPQGYYEQYF

v_gene: TRBV20-1
d_gene: NA
j_gene: TRBJ1-2
CDR3aa: CSAAPGQRANYGYTF